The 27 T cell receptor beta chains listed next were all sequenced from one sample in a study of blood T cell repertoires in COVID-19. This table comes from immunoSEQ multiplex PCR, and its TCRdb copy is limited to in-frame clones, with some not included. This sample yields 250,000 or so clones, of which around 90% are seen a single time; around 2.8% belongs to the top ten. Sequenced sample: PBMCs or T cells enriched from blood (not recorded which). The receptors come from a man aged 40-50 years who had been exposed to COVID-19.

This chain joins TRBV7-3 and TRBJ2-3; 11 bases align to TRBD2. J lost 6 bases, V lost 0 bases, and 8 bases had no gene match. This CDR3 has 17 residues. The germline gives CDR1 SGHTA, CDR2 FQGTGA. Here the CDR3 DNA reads TGTGCCAGCAGCTTAACCCCCACTAGCGGGAGTCACGATACGCAGTATTTT. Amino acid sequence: CASSLTPTSGSHDTQYF.

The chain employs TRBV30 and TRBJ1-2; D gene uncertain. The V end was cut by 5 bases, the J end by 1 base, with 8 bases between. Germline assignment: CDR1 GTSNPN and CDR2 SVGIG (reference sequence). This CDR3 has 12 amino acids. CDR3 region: CAWARGNYGYTF. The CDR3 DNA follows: TGTGCCTGGGCCAGAGGTAACTATGGCTACACCTTC. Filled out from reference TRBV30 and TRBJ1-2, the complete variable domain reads SQTIHQWPATLVQPVGSPLSLECTVEGTSNPNLYWYRQAAGRGLQLLFYSVGIGQISSEVPQNLSASRPQDRQFILSSKKLLLSDSGFYLCAWARGNYGYTFGSGTRLTVV.

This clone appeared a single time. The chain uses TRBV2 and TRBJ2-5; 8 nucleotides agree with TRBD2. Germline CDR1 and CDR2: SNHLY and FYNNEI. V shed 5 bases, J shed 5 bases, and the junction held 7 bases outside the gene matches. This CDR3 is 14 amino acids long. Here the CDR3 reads CASSQGTRFETQYF. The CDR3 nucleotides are TGTGCCAGCAGTCAGGGGACTAGATTTGAGACCCAGTACTTC.

The CDR3 spells CASSDDSEQYF. The CDR3, as DNA: TGTGCCAGCAGTGACGACAGTGAGCAGTACTTC. The V call is TRBV6-1, the J call TRBJ2-7; D perhaps matches TRBD1 (5 bases). Germline V gene sequence: CDR1 MNHNS, CDR2 SASEGT. V was cut by 3 bases and J by 7 bases, with 7 bases left in between. The length of the CDR3 is 11 residues.

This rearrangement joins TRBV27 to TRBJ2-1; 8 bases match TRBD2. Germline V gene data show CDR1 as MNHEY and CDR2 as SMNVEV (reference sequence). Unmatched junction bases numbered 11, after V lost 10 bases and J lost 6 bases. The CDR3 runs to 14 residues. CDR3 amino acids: CATRGGHTPNEQFF. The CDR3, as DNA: TGTGCCACCCGGGGGGGACACACCCCCAATGAGCAGTTCTTC.

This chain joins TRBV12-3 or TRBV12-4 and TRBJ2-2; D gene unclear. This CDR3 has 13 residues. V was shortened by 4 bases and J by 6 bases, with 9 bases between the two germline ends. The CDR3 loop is CASSSPFAGELFF. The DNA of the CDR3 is TGTGCCAGCAGTTCCCCTTTCGCCGGGGAGCTGTTTTTT.

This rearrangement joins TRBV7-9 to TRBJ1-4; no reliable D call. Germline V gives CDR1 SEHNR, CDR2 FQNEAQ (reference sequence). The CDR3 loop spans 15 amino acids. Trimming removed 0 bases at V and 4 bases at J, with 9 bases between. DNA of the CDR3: TGTGCCAGCAGCTTAGCGCTGAGAAGTAATGAAAAACTGTTTTTT. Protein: CASSLALRSNEKLFF.

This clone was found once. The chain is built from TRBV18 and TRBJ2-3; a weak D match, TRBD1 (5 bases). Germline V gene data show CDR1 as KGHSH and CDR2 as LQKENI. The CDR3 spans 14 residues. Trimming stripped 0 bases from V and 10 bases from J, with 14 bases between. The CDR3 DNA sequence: TGTGCCAGCTCACCACCCAATGGGGCCCTCTCGCAGTATTTT. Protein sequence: CASSPPNGALSQYF.

CDR3 protein: CASRLAGYDEQYF. The CDR3 region has the DNA TGTGCCAGCAGACTAGCGGGATACGACGAGCAGTACTTC. J is TRBJ2-7 and V is TRBV27; 10 bases fit TRBD2. The CDR3 is 13 residues long. Per the germline V gene, CDR1 is MNHEY and CDR2 is SMNVEV (reference sequence). Trimming removed 6 bases from V and 5 bases from J; junction bases left unmatched: 4.

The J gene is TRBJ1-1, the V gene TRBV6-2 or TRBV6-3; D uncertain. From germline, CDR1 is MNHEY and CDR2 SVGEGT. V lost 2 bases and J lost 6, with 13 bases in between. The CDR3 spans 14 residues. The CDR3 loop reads CASSYDSLISEAFF. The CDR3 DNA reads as TGTGCCAGCAGTTACGATTCGCTAATCTCTGAAGCTTTCTTT.

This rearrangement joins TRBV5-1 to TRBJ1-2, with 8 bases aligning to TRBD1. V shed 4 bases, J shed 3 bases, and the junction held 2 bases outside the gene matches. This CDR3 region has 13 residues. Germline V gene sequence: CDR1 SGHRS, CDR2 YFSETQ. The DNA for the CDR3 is TGCGCCAGCAGCCCGGGACAGGACTATGGCTACACCTTC. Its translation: CASSPGQDYGYTF.

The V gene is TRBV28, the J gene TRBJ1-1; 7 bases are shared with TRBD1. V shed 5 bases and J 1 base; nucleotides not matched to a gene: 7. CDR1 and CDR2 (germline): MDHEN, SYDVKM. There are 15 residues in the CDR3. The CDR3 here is CASSLPGTANTEAFF. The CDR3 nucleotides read TGTGCCAGCAGTCTGCCCGGGACAGCGAACACTGAAGCTTTCTTT. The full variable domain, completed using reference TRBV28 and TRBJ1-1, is DVKVTQSSRYLVKRTGEKVFLECVQDMDHENMFWYRQDPGLGLRLIYFSYDVKMKEKGDIPEGYSVSREKKERFSLILESASTNQTSMYLCASSLPGTANTEAFFGQGTRLTVV.

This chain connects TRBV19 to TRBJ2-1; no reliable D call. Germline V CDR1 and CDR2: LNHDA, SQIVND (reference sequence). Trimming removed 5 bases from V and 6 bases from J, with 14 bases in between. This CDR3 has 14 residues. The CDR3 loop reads CASSPEPPGNEQFF. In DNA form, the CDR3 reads TGTGCCAGTAGTCCCGAGCCCCCGGGCAATGAGCAGTTCTTC.

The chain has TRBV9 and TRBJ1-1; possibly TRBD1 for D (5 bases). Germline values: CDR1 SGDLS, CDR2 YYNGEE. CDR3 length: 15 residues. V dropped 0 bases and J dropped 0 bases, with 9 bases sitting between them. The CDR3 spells CASSVGNRMNTEAFF. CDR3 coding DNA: TGTGCCAGCAGCGTAGGTAACAGGATGAACACTGAAGCTTTCTTT.

CDR3 sequence (DNA): TGTGCCAGTAGTAGTTCGGGGGACTACAATCAGCCCCAGCATTTT. Protein sequence: CASSSSGDYNQPQHF. The gene calls are TRBV19 and TRBJ1-5; weak D call: TRBD1 (5 bases). The CDR3 extends over 15 amino acids. The germline V and J ends were trimmed by 4 bases and 3 bases, with 13 bases remaining between them. Germline-derived CDR1 and CDR2 are LNHDA and SQIVND (reference sequence).

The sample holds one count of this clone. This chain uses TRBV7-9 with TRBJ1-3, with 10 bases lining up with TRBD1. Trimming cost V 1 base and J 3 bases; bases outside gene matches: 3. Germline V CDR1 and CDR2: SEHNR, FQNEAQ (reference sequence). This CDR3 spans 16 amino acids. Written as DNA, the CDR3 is TGTGCCAGCAGCTTAGGACAGGGGGCCTTTGGAAACACCATATATTTT. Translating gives CASSLGQGAFGNTIYF.

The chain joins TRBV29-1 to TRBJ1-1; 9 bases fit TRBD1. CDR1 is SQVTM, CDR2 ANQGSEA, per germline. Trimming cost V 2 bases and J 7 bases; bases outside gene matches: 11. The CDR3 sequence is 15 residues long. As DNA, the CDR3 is TGCAGCGTTGAATCTGAGGACAGGGGAGGCGGTGAAGCTTTCTTT. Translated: CSVESEDRGGGEAFF.

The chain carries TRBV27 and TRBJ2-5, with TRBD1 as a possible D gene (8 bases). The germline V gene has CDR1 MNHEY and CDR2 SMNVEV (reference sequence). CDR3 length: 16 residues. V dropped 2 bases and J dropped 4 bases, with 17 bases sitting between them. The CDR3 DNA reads TGTGCCAGCAGTTTAGCCCTTACAGGGGGGGGAGAGACCCAGTACTTC. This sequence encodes CASSLALTGGGETQYF.

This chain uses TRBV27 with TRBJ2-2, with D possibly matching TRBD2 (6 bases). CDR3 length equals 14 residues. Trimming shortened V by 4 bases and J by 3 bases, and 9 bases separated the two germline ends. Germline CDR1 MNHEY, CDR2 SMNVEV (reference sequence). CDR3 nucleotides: TGTGCCAGCAGTTCGGTAGCGGACACCGGGGAGCTGTTTTTT. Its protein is CASSSVADTGELFF.

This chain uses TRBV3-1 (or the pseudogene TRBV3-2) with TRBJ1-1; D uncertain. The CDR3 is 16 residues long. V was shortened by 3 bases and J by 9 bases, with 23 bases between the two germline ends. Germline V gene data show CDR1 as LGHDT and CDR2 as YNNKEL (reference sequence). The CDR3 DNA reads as TGTGCCAGCAGCCAGACGAAGACATTCAGCGGGAATCAAGCTTTCTTT. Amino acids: CASSQTKTFSGNQAFF.

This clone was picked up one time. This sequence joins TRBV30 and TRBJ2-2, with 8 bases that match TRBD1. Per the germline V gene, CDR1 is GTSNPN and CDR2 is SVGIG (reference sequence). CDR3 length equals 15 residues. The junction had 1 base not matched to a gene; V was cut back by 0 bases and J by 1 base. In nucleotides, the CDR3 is TGTGCCTGGAGTGTAGGACAGGGGAACACCGGGGAGCTGTTTTTT. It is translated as CAWSVGQGNTGELFF.

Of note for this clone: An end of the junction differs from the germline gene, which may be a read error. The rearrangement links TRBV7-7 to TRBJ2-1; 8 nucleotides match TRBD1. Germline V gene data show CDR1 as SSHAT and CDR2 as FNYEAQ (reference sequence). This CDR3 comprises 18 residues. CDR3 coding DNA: TGTGCTAGCAGCCCCGGACAGGGTGGGGGGCTAGCGTACAATGAGCAGTTCTTC. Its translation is CASSPGQGGGLAYNEQFF.

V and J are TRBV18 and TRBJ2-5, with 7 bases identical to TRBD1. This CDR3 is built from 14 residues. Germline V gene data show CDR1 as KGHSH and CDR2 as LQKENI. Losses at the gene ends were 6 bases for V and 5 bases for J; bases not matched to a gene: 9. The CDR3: CASSRGQLGETQYF. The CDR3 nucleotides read TGTGCCAGCTCCCGGGGACAGCTAGGGGAGACCCAGTACTTC.

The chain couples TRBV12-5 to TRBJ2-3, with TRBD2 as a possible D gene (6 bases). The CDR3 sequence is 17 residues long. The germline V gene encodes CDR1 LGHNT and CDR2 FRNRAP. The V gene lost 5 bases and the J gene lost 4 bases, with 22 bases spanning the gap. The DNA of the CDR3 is TGTGCTAGTGGTGATGTGTCGAGCGGAGGGGACGCAGATACGCAGTATTTT. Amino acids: CASGDVSSGGDADTQYF.

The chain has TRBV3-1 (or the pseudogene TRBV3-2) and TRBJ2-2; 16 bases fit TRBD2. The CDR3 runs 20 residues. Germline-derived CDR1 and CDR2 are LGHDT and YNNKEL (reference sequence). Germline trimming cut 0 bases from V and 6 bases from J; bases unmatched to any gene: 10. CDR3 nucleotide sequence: TGTGCCAGCAGCCAAGATCGGGGGACTAGCGGGAGGGCCTTATCCGGGGAGCTGTTTTTT. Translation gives CASSQDRGTSGRALSGELFF.

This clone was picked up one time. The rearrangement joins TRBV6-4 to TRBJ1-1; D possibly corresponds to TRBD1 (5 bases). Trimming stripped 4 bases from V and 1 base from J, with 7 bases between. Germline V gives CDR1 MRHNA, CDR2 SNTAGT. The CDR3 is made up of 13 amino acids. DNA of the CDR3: TGTGCCAGCAGTGCGACAGCGAACACTGAAGCTTTCTTT. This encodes CASSATANTEAFF.

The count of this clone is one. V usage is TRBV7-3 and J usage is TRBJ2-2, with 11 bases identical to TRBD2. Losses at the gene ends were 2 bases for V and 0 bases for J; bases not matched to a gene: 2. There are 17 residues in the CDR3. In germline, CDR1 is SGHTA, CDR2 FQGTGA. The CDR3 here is CASSLLAGGPNTGELFF. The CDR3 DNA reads TGTGCCAGCAGCTTACTAGCGGGAGGACCGAACACCGGGGAGCTGTTTTTT.